This T cell receptor beta chain was profiled in a study of CD8 T cells in ankylosing spondylitis. Overall study results and limits: Previous work reported some of these motif variants in the synovial fluid and blood of reactive arthritis. About eight highly homologous variants made up a TCR beta motif that seemed to typify ankylosing spondylitis blood.

V shed 2 bases and J shed 4 bases, with 17 bases lying between them. The CDR3 contains 16 residues. With regard to this clonotype: Its specificity is unknown.

TCRdb fed the 5' RACE reads into MiXCR, producing one record per CDR3 protein. The table records about 400,000 distinct CDR3 sequences, approximately 20% of them present only once. The clonotype comes from a male donor with ankylosing spondylitis. The sample taken for sequencing was blood, either unsorted or a sorted T cell fraction (not recorded which). V gene TRBV5-7 combines with J gene TRBJ2-3; D gene unclear. TRBV5-7 counts as an open reading frame of uncertain function. The chain's CDR3 is CASSFLIPPVADTQYF. In nucleotides, the CDR3 is TGTGCCAGCAGCTTCCTTATCCCCCCGGTGGCAGATACGCAGTATTTT.